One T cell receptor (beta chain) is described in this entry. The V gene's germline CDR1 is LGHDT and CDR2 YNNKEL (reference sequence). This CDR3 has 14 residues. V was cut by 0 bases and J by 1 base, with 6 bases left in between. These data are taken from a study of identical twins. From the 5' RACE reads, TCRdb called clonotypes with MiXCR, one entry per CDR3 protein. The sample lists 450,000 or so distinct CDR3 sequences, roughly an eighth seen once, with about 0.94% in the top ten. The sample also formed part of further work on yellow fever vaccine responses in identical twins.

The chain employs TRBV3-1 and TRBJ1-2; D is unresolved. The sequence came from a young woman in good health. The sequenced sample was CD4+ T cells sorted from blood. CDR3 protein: CASSQDFSNYGYTF. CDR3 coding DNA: TGTGCCAGCAGCCAAGATTTCAGTAACTATGGCTACACCTTC.